The 25 T cell receptor beta chains reported below all come from one sample, sequenced in a study of T cells expressing NK-cell markers. TCRdb reprocessed the 5' RACE reads, keeping one entry per CDR3 protein, no DNA. The listing records hundreds of thousands of distinct CDR3 sequences. The specimen was blood T cells: a sorted CD56 or NKG2C T cell subset, CD4+ or CD8+ T cells, or bulk PBMC T cells (not recorded which). These receptor sequences come from a man in his late teens or twenties in good health.

This sequence joins TRBV5-1 and TRBJ2-3. CDR1 and CDR2 from the germline V gene are SGHRS and YFSETQ. CDR3 length: 14 residues. The CDR3 reads CASSLVADLDTQYF.

This CDR3 is CASSLAGAKNIQYF. The V call is TRBV12-3 or TRBV12-4, the J call TRBJ2-4. The length of the CDR3 is 14 residues.

V gene TRBV5-6 combines with J gene TRBJ2-1; TCRdb designates TRBD2, a call that cannot be tested without DNA. Germline values: CDR1 SGHDT, CDR2 YYEEEE. CDR3 length: 17 amino acids. The CDR3: CASSFRRAVSSYNEQFF.

CDR3: CASSPTGTSGNNEQFF. The chain joins TRBV7-3 to TRBJ2-1; TCRdb designates TRBD2, a call that cannot be tested without DNA. Germline lookup yields CDR1 SGHTA and CDR2 FQGTGA. The CDR3 spans 16 residues.

V usage is TRBV30 and J usage is TRBJ2-4; TCRdb's D gene call, TRBD1, goes unchecked for lack of DNA. The CDR3 has 14 amino acids. Germline CDR1 is GTSNPN and CDR2 is SVGIG (reference sequence). This CDR3 is CAWTGVMAKNIQYF.

The J gene is TRBJ2-5, the V gene TRBV20-1; TCRdb's D call of TRBD2 is untestable without DNA. This CDR3 spans 16 amino acids. Germline CDR1 DFQATT, CDR2 SNEGSKA (reference sequence). The CDR3 is CSAPNSGRAHRETQYF.

The chain is built from TRBV12-3 or TRBV12-4 and TRBJ2-4. CDR3 length: 17 residues. The CDR3 sequence is CASSSWTDAKAKNIQYF.

V gene TRBV7-2 combines with J gene TRBJ2-7; TCRdb gives TRBD2 as the D gene, but with no DNA this cannot be confirmed. Per germline, CDR1 SGHTA and CDR2 FQGNSA. The CDR3 has 14 residues. The CDR3 loop reads CASSSPTSVNEQYF.

This sequence joins TRBV5-1 and TRBJ2-5; TCRdb calls TRBD2, which cannot be checked without DNA. Germline assignment: CDR1 SGHRS and CDR2 YFSETQ. CDR3 length equals 17 residues. The CDR3 sequence is CASSLARWTTRQETQYF.

The V and J genes are TRBV29-1 and TRBJ1-3; TCRdb's assignment of TRBD1 cannot be checked, as there is no DNA. Per germline, CDR1 SQVTM and CDR2 ANQGSEA. The CDR3 sequence is 14 residues long. The CDR3 spells CSVVDSGSGNTIYF. The whole variable domain, remainder taken from reference TRBV29-1 and TRBJ1-3, is SAVISQKPSRDICQRGTSLTIQCQVDSQVTMMFWYRQQPGQSLTLIATANQGSEATYESGFVIDKFPISRPNLTFSTLTVSNMSPEDSSIYLCSVVDSGSGNTIYFGEGSWLTVV.

The chain is built from TRBV12-3 or TRBV12-4 and TRBJ1-5. This CDR3 comprises 14 residues. The CDR3 sequence is CASSSHDYNQPQHF.

This rearrangement joins TRBV5-4 to TRBJ1-4. The germline CDR1 and CDR2 sequences are SGHNT and YYREEE (reference sequence). CDR3 length equals 15 residues. The CDR3 spells CASSPSVQTNEKLFF. Together with reference TRBV5-4 and TRBJ1-4, the CDR3 gives the full variable domain: ETGVTQSPTHLIKTRGQQVTLRCSSQSGHNTVSWYQQALGQGPQFIFQYYREEENGRGNFPPRFSGLQFPNYSSELNVNALELDDSALYLCASSPSVQTNEKLFFGSGTQLSVL.

The gene calls are TRBV20-1 and TRBJ1-1; the TRBD1 assignment by TCRdb is unverifiable without DNA. Germline V gene lookup returns CDR1 DFQATT and CDR2 SNEGSKA (reference sequence). The CDR3 loop spans 13 amino acids. The CDR3 sequence: CSAESGQGTEAFF.

The rearrangement links TRBV12-3 or TRBV12-4 to TRBJ1-4. The CDR3 extends over 14 amino acids. This CDR3 reads CASSFAGLWEKLFF.

The chain couples TRBV12-3 or TRBV12-4 to TRBJ2-1; TCRdb's D call, TRBD2, is unchecked because there is no DNA. The CDR3 length is 16 residues. This CDR3 reads CASRRLAGDPVGEQFF.

V and J are TRBV20-1 and TRBJ1-4; checking the TCRdb D call of TRBD1 is not possible without DNA. The length of the CDR3 is 15 residues. CDR1 and CDR2 from the germline V gene are DFQATT and SNEGSKA (reference sequence). CDR3 protein: CSAREGATGGEKLFF.

The chain has TRBV12-3 or TRBV12-4 and TRBJ2-5. The CDR3 sequence is 15 residues long. The CDR3 sequence: CASSANRGSQETQYF.

The chain combines TRBV5-5 with TRBJ1-1; TCRdb names TRBD1, which stays unverified in the absence of DNA. CDR3 size: 13 residues. CDR1 is SGHKS and CDR2 is YYEKEE in the germline V gene (reference sequence). The CDR3: CASSLQGWTEAFF.

V and J are TRBV28 and TRBJ1-3. The CDR3 runs 11 residues. CDR1 is MDHEN and CDR2 is SYDVKM in the germline V gene. The CDR3 here is CASVGGNTIYF.

The V call is TRBV6-1, the J call TRBJ2-2. The CDR3 is made up of 14 amino acids. CDR1 MNHNS and CDR2 SASEGT come from the germline V gene. The chain's CDR3 is CASSKQRYTGELFF.

The chain links TRBV9 to TRBJ2-2; TCRdb's D call of TRBD1 is untestable without DNA. Germline V gives CDR1 SGDLS, CDR2 YYNGEE. The CDR3 runs 14 residues. Here the CDR3 reads CASSVGGDTGELFF.

This rearrangement joins TRBV28 to TRBJ2-1; lacking DNA, the TRBD2 call made by TCRdb goes unchecked. In germline, CDR1 is MDHEN, CDR2 SYDVKM. The length of the CDR3 is 17 residues. CDR3 residues: CASSRTKLAGRKAEQFF.

This rearrangement joins TRBV6-1 to TRBJ2-1; TCRdb outputs TRBD2, but without DNA this stays unchecked. The CDR3 covers 14 residues. CDR1 and CDR2 from the germline V gene are MNHNS and SASEGT. The CDR3 loop reads CASRGRLAGNEQFF.

The V and J genes are TRBV12-5 and TRBJ1-1; no DNA is available, so the TRBD1 call from TCRdb remains unchecked. Germline V lookup: CDR1 LGHNT, CDR2 FRNRAP. The CDR3 is 15 residues long. CDR3 amino acids: CASGLMAGGGTEAFF.

The chain has TRBV12-3 or TRBV12-4 and TRBJ2-3; TCRdb calls TRBD1, which cannot be checked without DNA. The CDR3 is 18 amino acids. The CDR3 here is CASSLPGLQDWGTDTQYF.